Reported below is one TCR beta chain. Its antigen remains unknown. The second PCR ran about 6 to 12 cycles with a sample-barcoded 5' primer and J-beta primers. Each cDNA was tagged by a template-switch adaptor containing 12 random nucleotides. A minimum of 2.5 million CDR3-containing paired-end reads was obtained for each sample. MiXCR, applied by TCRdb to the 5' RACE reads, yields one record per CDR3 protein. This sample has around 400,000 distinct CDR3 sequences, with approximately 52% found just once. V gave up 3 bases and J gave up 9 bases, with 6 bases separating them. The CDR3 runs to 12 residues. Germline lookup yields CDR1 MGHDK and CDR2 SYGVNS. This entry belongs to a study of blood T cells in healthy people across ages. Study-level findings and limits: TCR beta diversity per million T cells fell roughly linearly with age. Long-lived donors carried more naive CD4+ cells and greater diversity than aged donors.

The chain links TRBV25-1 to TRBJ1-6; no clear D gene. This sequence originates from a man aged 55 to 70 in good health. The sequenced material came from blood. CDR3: CASSDQISPLHF. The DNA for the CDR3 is TGTGCCAGCAGTGACCAGATTTCACCCCTCCACTTT. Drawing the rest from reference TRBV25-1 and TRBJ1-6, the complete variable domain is EADIYQTPRYLVIGTGKKITLECSQTMGHDKMYWYQQDPGMELHLIHYSYGVNSTEKGDLSSESTVSRIRTEHFPLTLESARPSHTSQYLCASSDQISPLHFGNGTRLTVT.